This T cell receptor beta chain was profiled in a study of blood T cells in healthy people across ages. Study-wide results and limits: Any conclusive comparison of naive versus antigen-experienced cells was prevented by using unsorted PBMCs. Donor CMV status was unknown, possibly confounding expanded clonotype changes.

Looked up from germline, CDR1 is MGHRA and CDR2 is YSYEKL. This CDR3 is 20 amino acids long. About this clonotype itself: Its antigen remains unknown. The junction does not match germline at one end; this may be a read error.

Primed by a sample-barcoded 5' primer and a J-beta primer mix, a second PCR proceeded for about 6 to 12 cycles. Samples each returned at least 3 million CDR3-containing paired-end reads. TCRdb ran MiXCR on the 5' RACE reads and lists one entry per CDR3 protein. The profile shows about 1.4 million distinct CDR3 sequences, approximately 59% of them singletons. The J gene is TRBJ2-1, the V gene TRBV4-1, with D perhaps matching TRBD2 (6 bases). The sequence was obtained from a man aged 18 to 29 in good health. Source material: blood. CDR3: CASSHDLRAGRGLVYNKQFF. CDR3 DNA: TGCGCCAGCAGCCATGACTTAAGGGCAGGGCGGGGACTGGTCTACAATAAGCAGTTCTTC.